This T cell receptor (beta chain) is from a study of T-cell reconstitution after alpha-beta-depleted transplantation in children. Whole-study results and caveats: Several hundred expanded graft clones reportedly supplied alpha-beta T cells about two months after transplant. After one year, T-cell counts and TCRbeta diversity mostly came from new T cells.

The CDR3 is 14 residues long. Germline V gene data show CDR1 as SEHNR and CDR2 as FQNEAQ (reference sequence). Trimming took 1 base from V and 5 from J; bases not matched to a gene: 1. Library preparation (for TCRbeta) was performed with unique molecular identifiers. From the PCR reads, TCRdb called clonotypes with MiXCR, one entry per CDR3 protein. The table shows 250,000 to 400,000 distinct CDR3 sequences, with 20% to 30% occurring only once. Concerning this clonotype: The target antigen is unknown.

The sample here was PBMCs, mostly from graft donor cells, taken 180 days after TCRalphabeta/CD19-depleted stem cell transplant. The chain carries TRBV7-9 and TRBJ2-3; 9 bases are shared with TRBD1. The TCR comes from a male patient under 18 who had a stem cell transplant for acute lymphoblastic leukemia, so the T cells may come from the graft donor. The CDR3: CASSLVDRGDTQYF. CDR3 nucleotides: TGTGCCAGCAGCTTAGTGGACAGGGGAGATACGCAGTATTTT.